This T cell receptor beta chain was identified in a study of technical replicates of blood from four donors. Assay used: immunoSEQ multiplex PCR; TCRdb lists only in-frame clones, some missing. The sample lists approximately 82,000 clones; about 91% were seen once. The receptor was derived from a human donor in good health. Some clones in this sample may be carry-over from other donors' samples. Sequencing was performed on T cells isolated from PBMCs.

The CDR3 spells CAWILAESYEQYF. CDR3 in DNA: TGTGCCTGGATCCTAGCGGAGTCCTACGAGCAGTACTTC. This chain connects TRBV30 to TRBJ2-7, with 7 bases identical to TRBD2. J was trimmed by 1 base and V by 4 bases; bases with no gene match: 4. This CDR3 spans 13 amino acids. Germline V gene data show CDR1 as GTSNPN and CDR2 as SVGIG (reference sequence).